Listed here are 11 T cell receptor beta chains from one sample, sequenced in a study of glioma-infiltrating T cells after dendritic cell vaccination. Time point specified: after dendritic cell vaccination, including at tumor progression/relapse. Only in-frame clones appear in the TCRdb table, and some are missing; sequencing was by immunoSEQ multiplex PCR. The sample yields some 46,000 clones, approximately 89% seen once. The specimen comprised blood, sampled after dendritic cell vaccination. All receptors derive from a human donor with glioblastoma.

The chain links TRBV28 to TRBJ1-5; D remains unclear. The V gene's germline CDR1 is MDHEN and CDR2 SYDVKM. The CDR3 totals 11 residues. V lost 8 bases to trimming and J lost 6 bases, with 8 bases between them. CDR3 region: CASSSFQPQHF. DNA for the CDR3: TGTGCCAGCTCCTCTTTTCAGCCCCAGCATTTT.

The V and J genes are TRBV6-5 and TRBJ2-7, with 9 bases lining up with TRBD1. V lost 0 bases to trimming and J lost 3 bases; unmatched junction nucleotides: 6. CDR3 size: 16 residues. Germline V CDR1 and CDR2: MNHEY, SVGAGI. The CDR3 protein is CASSYSYDRGNYEQYF. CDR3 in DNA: TGTGCCAGCAGTTACTCATATGACAGGGGGAACTACGAGCAGTACTTC.

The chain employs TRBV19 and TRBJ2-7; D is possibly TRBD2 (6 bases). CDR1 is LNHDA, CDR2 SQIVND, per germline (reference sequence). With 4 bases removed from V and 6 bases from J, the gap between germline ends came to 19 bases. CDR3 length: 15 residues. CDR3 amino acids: CASSSGAGPRGEQYF. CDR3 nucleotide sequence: TGTGCCAGTAGTAGCGGCGCGGGGCCGCGAGGCGAGCAGTACTTC. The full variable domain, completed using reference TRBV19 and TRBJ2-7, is DGGITQSPKYLFRKEGQNVTLSCEQNLNHDAMYWYRQDPGQGLRLIYYSQIVNDFQKGDIAEGYSVSREKKESFPLTVTSAQKNPTAFYLCASSSGAGPRGEQYFGPGTRLTVT.

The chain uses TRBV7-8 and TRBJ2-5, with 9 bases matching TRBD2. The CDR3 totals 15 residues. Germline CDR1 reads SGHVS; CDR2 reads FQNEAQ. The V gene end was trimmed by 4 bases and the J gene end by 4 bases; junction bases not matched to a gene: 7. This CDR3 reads CASSSIAGEGETQYF. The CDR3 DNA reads TGTGCCAGCAGCTCAATAGCGGGAGAGGGAGAGACCCAGTACTTC.

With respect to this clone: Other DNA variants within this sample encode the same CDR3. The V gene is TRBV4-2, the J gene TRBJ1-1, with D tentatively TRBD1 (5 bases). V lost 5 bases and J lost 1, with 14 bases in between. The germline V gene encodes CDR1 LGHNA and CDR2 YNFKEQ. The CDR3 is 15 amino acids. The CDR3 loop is CASSDTGPWNTEAFF. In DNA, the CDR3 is TGTGCCAGCAGCGATACAGGCCCATGGAACACTGAAGCTTTCTTT.

The CDR3 loop is CAKEAAGELFF. The CDR3 DNA is TGTGCCAAAGAGGCCGCCGGGGAGCTGTTTTTT. V gene TRBV19 combines with J gene TRBJ2-2; no firm D call. CDR1 is LNHDA and CDR2 is SQIVND in the germline V gene (reference sequence). V dropped 10 bases and J dropped 6 bases, with 9 bases sitting between them. The CDR3 spans 11 residues. Filled out from reference TRBV19 and TRBJ2-2, the complete variable domain reads DGGITQSPKYLFRKEGQNVTLSCEQNLNHDAMYWYRQDPGQGLRLIYYSQIVNDFQKGDIAEGYSVSREKKESFPLTVTSAQKNPTAFYLCAKEAAGELFFGEGSRLTVL.

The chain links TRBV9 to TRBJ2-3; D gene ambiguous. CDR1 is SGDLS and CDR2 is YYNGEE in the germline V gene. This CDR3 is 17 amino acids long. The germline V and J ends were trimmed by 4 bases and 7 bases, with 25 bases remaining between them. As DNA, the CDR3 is TGTGCCAGCAGCCTCGGGTACTTGCATGAAAGTTTTAATACGCAGTATTTT. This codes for CASSLGYLHESFNTQYF.

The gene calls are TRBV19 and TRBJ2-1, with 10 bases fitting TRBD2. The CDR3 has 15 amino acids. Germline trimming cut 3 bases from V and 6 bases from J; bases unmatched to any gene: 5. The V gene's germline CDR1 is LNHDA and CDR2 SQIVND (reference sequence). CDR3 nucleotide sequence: TGTGCCAGTAGTATCTCTAGCGGGAGCGTCAATGAGCAGTTCTTC. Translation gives CASSISSGSVNEQFF. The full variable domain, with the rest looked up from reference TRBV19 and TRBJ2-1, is DGGITQSPKYLFRKEGQNVTLSCEQNLNHDAMYWYRQDPGQGLRLIYYSQIVNDFQKGDIAEGYSVSREKKESFPLTVTSAQKNPTAFYLCASSISSGSVNEQFFGPGTRLTVL.

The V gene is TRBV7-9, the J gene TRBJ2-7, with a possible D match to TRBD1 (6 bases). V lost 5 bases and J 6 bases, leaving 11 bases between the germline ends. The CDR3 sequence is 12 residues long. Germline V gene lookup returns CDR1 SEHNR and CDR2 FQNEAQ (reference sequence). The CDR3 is CASSVTGPEQYF. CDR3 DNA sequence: TGTGCCAGCAGCGTCACAGGGCCCGAGCAGTACTTC.

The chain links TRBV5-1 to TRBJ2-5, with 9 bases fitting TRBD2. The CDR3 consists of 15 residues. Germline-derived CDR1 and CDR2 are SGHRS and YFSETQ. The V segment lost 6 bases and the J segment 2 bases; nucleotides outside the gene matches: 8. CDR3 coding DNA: TGCGCCAGCAACTCGGCGGGAGGGCGACAAGAGACCCAGTACTTC. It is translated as CASNSAGGRQETQYF.

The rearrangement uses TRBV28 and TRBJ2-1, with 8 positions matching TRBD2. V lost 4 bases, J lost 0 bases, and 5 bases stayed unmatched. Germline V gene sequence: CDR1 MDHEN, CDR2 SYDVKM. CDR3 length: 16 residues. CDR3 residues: CASSYLAGLSYNEQFF. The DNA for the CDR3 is TGTGCCAGCAGTTACTTAGCGGGGCTCTCCTACAATGAGCAGTTCTTC.